These 10 T cell receptor beta chains were sequenced from one sample in a study of shared clonotypes between healthy human individuals. TCRdb keeps only in-frame clones here, not all; method: immunoSEQ multiplex PCR. The profile shows roughly 810,000 clones, around 96% of them singletons. Naive CD8 cells lacked CD45RO and underwent positive selection for CCR7, leaving out terminally differentiated effector memory CD45RA+ cells. The specimen was naive CD8+ T cells sorted from blood. The source is a man under 40 in good health.

This chain uses TRBV5-1 with TRBJ2-5; D tentatively fits TRBD1 or TRBD2 (5 bases each). This CDR3 has 11 amino acids. V gave up 3 bases and J gave up 9 bases, with 9 bases separating them. CDR1 is SGHRS, CDR2 YFSETQ, per germline. CDR3: CASSWGSAQYF. The CDR3 nucleotides read TGCGCCAGCAGCTGGGGGTCGGCCCAGTACTTC.

The V gene is TRBV10-2, the J gene TRBJ2-2; no firm D call. V shed 5 bases and J shed 4 bases, with 14 bases lying between them. Per the germline V gene, CDR1 is WSHSY and CDR2 is SAAADI. The CDR3 covers 15 residues. The CDR3 here is CASSWAALGTGELFF. CDR3 coding DNA: TGCGCCAGCAGTTGGGCAGCCCTTGGCACCGGGGAGCTGTTTTTT.

CDR3 residues: CASSSNRGSYEQYF. DNA for the CDR3: TGTGCCAGCAGTTCAAACAGGGGCTCCTACGAGCAGTACTTC. The chain joins TRBV27 to TRBJ2-7; 7 bases align to TRBD1. This CDR3 region has 14 residues. Germline assignment: CDR1 MNHEY and CDR2 SMNVEV (reference sequence). Trimming cost V 4 bases and J 0 bases; bases outside gene matches: 3.

This chain uses TRBV6-1 with TRBJ2-7; 10 bases fit TRBD2. The CDR3 extends over 14 amino acids. Trimming at V came to 8 bases and at J to 3 bases, leaving 7 bases not matched to a gene. Germline CDR1 MNHNS, CDR2 SASEGT. CDR3 protein: CASASGRYIYEQYF. For the CDR3, the DNA is TGTGCCAGCGCTAGCGGGAGATATATCTACGAGCAGTACTTC.

The CDR3 nucleotides read TGTGCCAGCAGCTTAGTGATTGGAGACGAACAGTACTTC. Protein product: CASSLVIGDEQYF. The chain links TRBV7-2 to TRBJ2-5; the D is unclear. Trimming took off 1 base at V and 11 bases at J, with 14 bases between the two ends. There are 13 residues in the CDR3. The V gene's germline CDR1 is SGHTA and CDR2 FQGNSA.

The J gene is TRBJ2-3, the V gene TRBV6-5, with 10 bases identical to TRBD1. The CDR3 totals 16 residues. Germline assignment: CDR1 MNHEY and CDR2 SVGAGI. With 0 bases clipped from V and 3 bases from J, the junction kept 3 bases outside the gene matches. The CDR3 region is CASSYSRTGGTDTQYF. The CDR3 region has the DNA TGTGCCAGCAGTTACTCCCGGACAGGGGGTACAGATACGCAGTATTTT.

This chain connects TRBV5-6 to TRBJ1-1, with TRBD1 identical over 7 bases. J lost 0 bases, V lost 4 bases, and 9 bases had no gene match. The length of the CDR3 is 16 residues. CDR1 is SGHDT, CDR2 YYEEEE, per germline. The CDR3 loop is CASSPRTGLMNTEAFF. The CDR3 DNA reads TGTGCCAGCAGCCCTAGGACAGGCCTCATGAACACTGAAGCTTTCTTT.

The chain carries TRBV28 and TRBJ1-5; possibly TRBD1 for D (6 bases). The V gene's germline CDR1 is MDHEN and CDR2 SYDVKM. CDR3 length equals 17 residues. The V end was cut by 3 bases, the J end by 0 bases, with 15 bases between. This CDR3 is CASSLFLTGYSNQPQHF. Written as DNA, the CDR3 is TGTGCCAGCAGTTTGTTCTTAACAGGGTATAGCAATCAGCCCCAGCATTTT.

The V call is TRBV7-8, the J call TRBJ1-1, with D perhaps matching TRBD1 (5 bases). V was shortened by 4 bases and J by 3 bases, with 9 bases between the two germline ends. Per the germline V gene, CDR1 is SGHVS and CDR2 is FQNEAQ. This CDR3 region has 13 residues. In nucleotides, the CDR3 is TGTGCCAGCAGCTCTTCAGGGTACACTGAAGCTTTCTTT. It specifies CASSSSGYTEAFF.

The gene calls are TRBV7-6 and TRBJ1-2; D gene uncertain. The CDR3 extends over 15 amino acids. Deletions cut 1 base from V and 7 bases from J, with 16 bases between. Germline assignment: CDR1 SGHVS and CDR2 FNYEAQ. CDR3 nucleotide sequence: TGTGCCAGCAGCTTAGTAGCCGGTGGATACTCTGGCTACACCTTC. Amino acid sequence: CASSLVAGGYSGYTF.